Following are 24 T cell receptor beta chains from one sample sequenced in a study of metastatic and nonmetastatic thyroid tumors. TCRdb re-clonotyped the PCR reads via MiXCR. The sample yields 6,800 or so clones, under 3.5% seen once. Thyroid surgery was preceded by no treatment in any patient. Specimen: tumor tissue. These receptors all stem from a female donor with papillary thyroid cancer or a benign thyroid nodule (not recorded which). Some clones in this sample may be carry-over from other donors' samples.

This clone is medium-sized (0.01 to 0.1%) by share. V and J are TRBV28 and TRBJ2-5, with TRBD1 identical over 8 bases. CDR1 is MDHEN, CDR2 SYDVKM, per germline. After removal of 2 bases from V and 5 bases from J, the junction contained 7 bases not matched to a gene. This CDR3 is built from 15 residues. CDR3 sequence reads: CASSLGGRGPETQYF. CDR3 bases: TGTGCCAGCAGTTTAGGAGGCAGGGGGCCGGAGACCCAGTACTTC.

This clone was counted ten times or more. The V gene is TRBV6-2 or TRBV6-3, the J gene TRBJ2-4, with D possibly being TRBD1 (5 bases). Germline assignment: CDR1 MNHEY and CDR2 SVGEGT. This CDR3 has 15 residues. Trimming took off 0 bases at V and 6 bases at J, with 12 bases between the two ends. The CDR3 DNA follows: TGTGCCAGCAGTTACTCGCCGGACATCGCAAACATTCAGTACTTC. Translated, it gives CASSYSPDIANIQYF.

This clone was seen many times. V usage is TRBV3-1 and J usage is TRBJ2-7; 11 nucleotides align to TRBD2. CDR1 LGHDT and CDR2 YNNKEL come from the germline V gene (reference sequence). This CDR3 is built from 15 residues. After removal of 5 bases from V and 9 bases from J, the junction contained 12 bases not matched to a gene. The CDR3 region is CASSLGAGLAVGQYF. DNA for the CDR3: TGTGCCAGCAGCTTAGGAGCGGGACTAGCGGTGGGGCAGTACTTC.

This clone was counted ten times or more. The chain employs TRBV10-3 and TRBJ1-3, with D tentatively TRBD1 (6 bases). The V end was cut by 6 bases, the J end by 0 bases, with 12 bases between. There are 15 residues in the CDR3. Germline CDR1 is ENHRY and CDR2 is SYGVKD. As DNA, the CDR3 is TGTGCCATCAGCAGACAGGCTTCCTCTGGAAACACCATATATTTT. Protein product: CAISRQASSGNTIYF.

This clone was observed many times. The CDR3 here is CASSLGASETYEQYF. The DNA of the CDR3 is TGTGCCAGCAGCTTAGGTGCTAGCGAAACCTACGAGCAGTACTTC. V usage is TRBV7-8 and J usage is TRBJ2-7, with a tentative D call TRBD2 (6 bases). The CDR3 length is 15 residues. CDR1 SGHVS and CDR2 FQNEAQ come from the germline V gene. Trimming left V 1 base short and J 2 bases short, with 12 bases between.

The table lists this clone with many counts. V is TRBV9 and J is TRBJ1-5; TRBD1 aligns across 10 bases. The V segment lost 10 bases and the J segment 5 bases; nucleotides outside the gene matches: 15. This CDR3 spans 16 amino acids. Per germline, CDR1 SGDLS and CDR2 YYNGEE. CDR3 residues: CAGTGDMGEKDQPQHF. The CDR3 DNA follows: TGTGCCGGGACAGGGGATATGGGGGAAAAGGATCAGCCCCAGCATTTT.

Ten or more counts support this clone. This sequence joins TRBV3-1 and TRBJ2-2, with 7 nucleotides matching TRBD2. Per germline, CDR1 LGHDT and CDR2 YNNKEL (reference sequence). CDR3 length equals 16 residues. V lost 0 bases and J lost 3; bases outside the gene matches: 4. CDR3 residues: CASSQDAGRYTGELFF. CDR3 nucleotide sequence: TGTGCCAGCAGCCAAGACGCCGGGAGGTACACCGGGGAGCTGTTTTTT.

This clone rates as medium-sized. At one of its ends the junction is not consistent with the germline gene, which may arise from a read error. This specimen includes other DNA sequences encoding the same CDR3. The genes are TRBV20-1 and TRBJ2-7; 9 bases are a match to TRBD1. CDR3 length equals 14 residues. Germline values: CDR1 DFQATT, CDR2 SNEGSKA (reference sequence). CDR3 DNA sequence: TGTAGTGCAAAGACCGGGACAGGGCCCCACGAGCAGTACTTC. Protein product: CSAKTGTGPHEQYF.

This clone was recorded at least ten times. The rearrangement uses TRBV29-1 and TRBJ2-7; the match to TRBD2 covers 8 bases. The CDR3 is 13 residues long. Germline CDR1 and CDR2: SQVTM and ANQGSEA. The ends lost 4 bases at V and 2 bases at J; junction bases unmatched: 4. The chain's CDR3 is CSVVGLATYEQYF. The CDR3 region has the DNA TGCAGCGTTGTAGGACTAGCTACCTACGAGCAGTACTTC.

This clone is categorized as medium-sized. The chain couples TRBV2 to TRBJ2-7, with 10 bases that match TRBD2. The CDR3 totals 14 residues. Unmatched junction bases numbered 5, after V lost 6 bases and J lost 3 bases. Germline CDR1 reads SNHLY; CDR2 reads FYNNEI. For the CDR3, the DNA is TGTGCCAGCAGGCCACTAGCGGGATTCTACGAGCAGTACTTC. Translated: CASRPLAGFYEQYF.

In its sample, this clone ranks as medium-sized. The CDR3 sequence is CASSSWSQETQYF. In DNA, the CDR3 is TGCGCCAGCAGCTCGTGGTCCCAAGAGACCCAGTACTTC. This sequence joins TRBV5-1 and TRBJ2-5, with D hard to call. This CDR3 region has 13 residues. CDR1 is SGHRS, CDR2 YFSETQ, per germline. V lost 3 bases to trimming and J lost 1 base, with 7 bases between them.

In this sample, this clone is medium-sized. The chain combines TRBV28 with TRBJ2-3, with D possibly TRBD1 on 6 matching bases. Germline V lookup: CDR1 MDHEN, CDR2 SYDVKM. V lost 7 bases to trimming and J lost 1 base, with 15 bases between them. This CDR3 spans 15 amino acids. In DNA form, the CDR3 reads TGTGCCAGCATTGCCAGGGGTAGGGGCACAGATACGCAGTATTTT. Translating gives CASIARGRGTDTQYF.

This clone was detected many times. A read error may explain this, as a much larger clone is one base away. The chain uses TRBV6-2 or TRBV6-3 and TRBJ2-2; D call uncertain. V shed 8 bases and J shed 3 bases, with 13 bases lying between them. The CDR3 totals 14 residues. The germline V gene encodes CDR1 MNHEY and CDR2 SVGEGT. For the CDR3, the DNA is TGTGCCAGCCGATTAGACCAAGACACCGGGGAGCTGTTTTTT. Protein: CASRLDQDTGELFF.

This clone is judged medium-sized. The chain combines TRBV7-8 with TRBJ2-2; either TRBD1 or TRBD2 may supply D (6 bases each). This CDR3 is built from 16 residues. V lost 5 bases to trimming and J lost 1 base, with 14 bases between them. Germline CDR1 is SGHVS and CDR2 is FQNEAQ. The CDR3 loop reads CASSQLGGLNTGELFF. CDR3 DNA: TGTGCCAGCAGCCAATTAGGGGGGCTGAACACCGGGGAGCTGTTTTTT.

This clone is labeled as medium-sized. The chain links TRBV20-1 to TRBJ2-3; 11 positions agree with TRBD2. CDR3 length: 14 amino acids. Germline CDR1 is DFQATT and CDR2 is SNEGSKA (reference sequence). The trim removed 6 bases at V and 4 bases at J, leaving 6 bases unmatched. The CDR3 DNA is TGCAGTGCGAGGACTAGCGGGTACGCAGATACGCAGTATTTT. This translates into CSARTSGYADTQYF.

This clone is labeled large. This chain links TRBV20-1 with TRBJ2-2; D is ambiguous. CDR1 and CDR2 from the germline V gene are DFQATT and SNEGSKA (reference sequence). The CDR3 covers 14 residues. With 0 bases removed from V and 2 bases from J, the gap between germline ends came to 7 bases. In nucleotides, the CDR3 is TGCAGTGCTAGAGACCCGGATAACACCGGGGAGCTGTTTTTT. Protein: CSARDPDNTGELFF.

This clone was counted between two and nine times. With a much larger clone just one base away, this may be a read error. The conserved final phenylalanine or tryptophan is absent from the CDR3, which likely points to a read error. This rearrangement joins TRBV11-3 to TRBJ2-5, with D unresolved. The germline V gene has CDR1 SGHNT and CDR2 YENEEA. Trimming left V 5 bases short and J 3 bases short, with 7 bases between. This CDR3 contains 12 residues. CDR3 coding DNA: TGTGCCAGCAGCCGAACTAAAGAGACCCAGTACCTC. Its translation is CASSRTKETQYL.

Notes on this clone: Germline is not matched at one junction end, which may reflect a read error. This sequence joins TRBV5-6 and TRBJ2-1, with D tentatively TRBD2 (7 bases). The germline CDR1 and CDR2 sequences are SGHDT and YYEEEE. The CDR3 is made up of 15 amino acids. The CDR3 nucleotides read TGTGCCAGCAGCCTCGGGGGACGGGGGGCGAGTGAGCAGTCCTTC. Translated, it gives CASSLGGRGASEQSF.

By share of the sample, this clone is medium-sized. This chain joins TRBV12-3 or TRBV12-4 and TRBJ2-7; D call uncertain. This CDR3 has 14 residues. V was cut by 1 base and J by 1 base, with 8 bases left in between. CDR3 sequence: CASSLGGLSYEQYF. CDR3 coding DNA: TGTGCCAGCAGTTTAGGTGGTTTGTCCTACGAGCAGTACTTC.

This clone is labeled as medium-sized. The V and J genes are TRBV19 and TRBJ2-5, with D uncertain. This CDR3 spans 14 amino acids. The germline V gene has CDR1 LNHDA and CDR2 SQIVND (reference sequence). V dropped 6 bases and J dropped 1 base, with 12 bases sitting between them. The CDR3 protein is CASRTSQPQETQYF. DNA for the CDR3: TGTGCCAGTAGAACGAGCCAGCCCCAAGAGACCCAGTACTTC. The whole variable domain, remainder taken from reference TRBV19 and TRBJ2-5, is DGGITQSPKYLFRKEGQNVTLSCEQNLNHDAMYWYRQDPGQGLRLIYYSQIVNDFQKGDIAEGYSVSREKKESFPLTVTSAQKNPTAFYLCASRTSQPQETQYFGPGTRLLVL.

This clone is judged medium-sized. Other DNA sequences in the same sample also yield this CDR3. The chain links TRBV19 to TRBJ1-4; 7 bases match TRBD1. The CDR3 extends over 12 amino acids. Germline V lookup: CDR1 LNHDA, CDR2 SQIVND (reference sequence). V was clipped by 5 bases and J by 8 bases; unmatched bases: 2. The CDR3 here is CASSDRDEKLFF. CDR3 sequence (DNA): TGTGCCAGTAGTGACAGGGACGAAAAACTGTTTTTT. The full variable domain, its missing parts supplied by reference TRBV19 and TRBJ1-4, is DGGITQSPKYLFRKEGQNVTLSCEQNLNHDAMYWYRQDPGQGLRLIYYSQIVNDFQKGDIAEGYSVSREKKESFPLTVTSAQKNPTAFYLCASSDRDEKLFFGSGTQLSVL.

Many counts were recorded for this clone. The chain employs TRBV30 and TRBJ1-5; TRBD1 matches at 8 bases. The CDR3 contains 14 residues. The junction had 10 bases not matched to a gene; V was cut back by 5 bases and J by 7 bases. Germline loops: CDR1 GTSNPN, CDR2 SVGIG (reference sequence). CDR3 loop: CAWASGTGIQPQHF. For the CDR3, the DNA is TGTGCCTGGGCGTCCGGGACAGGAATACAGCCCCAGCATTTT.

This clone is medium-sized by share. The chain uses TRBV28 and TRBJ2-7; 10 bases fit TRBD1. The CDR3 extends over 12 amino acids. The germline V gene encodes CDR1 MDHEN and CDR2 SYDVKM. V shed 6 bases and J 5 bases; nucleotides not matched to a gene: 1. CDR3 DNA: TGTGCCAGCAGGACAGGGGGCGACGAGCAGTACTTC. Encoded protein: CASRTGGDEQYF.

Within the sample, this clone is medium-sized. This chain links TRBV2 with TRBJ1-5; tentatively, D is TRBD1 (5 bases). Per the germline V gene, CDR1 is SNHLY and CDR2 is FYNNEI. This CDR3 is built from 13 residues. The V end lost 7 bases, the J end lost 6 bases, and 13 bases lay between the germline ends. The CDR3 region has the DNA TGTGCCAGCACCGTGCAGGGTCGTCAGCCCCAGCATTTT. Translation gives CASTVQGRQPQHF.